This T cell receptor beta chain was sequenced in a study of T cell responses to AZD1222 COVID-19 vaccine. Study-level points and caveats: Donors were chiefly white British, with a greater number of females, and clonal diversity was perhaps underestimated. Among spike-specific TCRs, nearly half reportedly target unmutated variant regions. Vaccination with two AZD1222 doses was followed by a rise in Spike-specific TCR breadth and depth. Without day 14 samples, only post-peak T cell repertoires were studied.

The method was immunoSEQ multiplex PCR; TCRdb's version includes in-frame clones alone and lacks a portion of them. The data show under 150,000 clones, approximately 85% seen once. The table lists this clone with a count of one. Its antigen is not known. The CDR3 consists of 12 residues. Germline V CDR1 and CDR2: SEHNR, FQNEAQ (reference sequence). Unmatched junction bases numbered 4, after V lost 5 bases and J lost 8 bases. The V and J genes are TRBV7-9 and TRBJ1-2; 8 bases line up with TRBD1. Sequenced here: peripheral blood, sampled 28 days after the second dose of the MenACWY control vaccine. This TCR was sampled from an adult who received the MenACWY meningococcal vaccine as a control. The CDR3 here is CASSTGDRGYTF. The CDR3 coding sequence is TGTGCCAGCAGCACCGGGGACAGGGGCTACACCTTC. Full variable domain (missing parts from reference TRBV7-9 and TRBJ1-2): DTGVSQNPRHKITKRGQNVTFRCDPISEHNRLYWYRQTLGQGPEFLTYFQNEAQLEKSRLLSDRFSAERPKGSFSTLEIQRTEQGDSAMYLCASSTGDRGYTFGSGTRLTVV.